The next 21 T cell receptor beta chains were all read from a single sample in a study of cytomegalovirus exposure and HLA in healthy donors. The PCR employed 60 Vbeta primers together with 13 Jbeta primers. The method was immunoSEQ multiplex PCR; TCRdb's version includes in-frame clones alone and lacks a portion of them. The table shows some 140,000 clones, with 79% occurring only once. The sequenced sample consisted of PBMCs. The receptor set was obtained from a man younger than 35 in good health and CMV-seronegative.

The J gene is TRBJ2-7, the V gene TRBV27, with D perhaps TRBD2 (6 bases). In germline, CDR1 is MNHEY, CDR2 SMNVEV (reference sequence). This CDR3 is 16 amino acids long. Trimming shortened V by 5 bases and J by 0 bases, and 17 bases separated the two germline ends. As DNA, the CDR3 is TGTGCCAGCAGTCCCACACCCCGGGACTTCTCCTACGAGCAGTACTTC. As protein: CASSPTPRDFSYEQYF.

The J gene is TRBJ2-3, the V gene TRBV11-3; no firm D call. V lost 2 bases to trimming and J lost 5 bases, with 11 bases between them. CDR1 is SGHNT and CDR2 is YENEEA in the germline V gene. The CDR3 totals 14 residues. Here the CDR3 reads CASSLKASGDTQYF. The CDR3 nucleotides are TGTGCCAGCAGCTTAAAAGCCTCAGGAGATACGCAGTATTTT.

The rearrangement joins TRBV6-5 to TRBJ1-1, with TRBD1 identical over 8 bases. CDR3 size: 14 residues. After removal of 6 bases from V and 1 base from J, the junction contained 4 bases not matched to a gene. Germline V gene lookup returns CDR1 MNHEY and CDR2 SVGAGI. The chain's CDR3 is CASRRTGQNTEAFF. The CDR3 region has the DNA TGTGCCAGCAGGAGGACAGGGCAGAACACTGAAGCTTTCTTT.

The J gene is TRBJ1-4, the V gene TRBV15, with a weak D call TRBD1 (5 bases). The CDR3 is 16 residues long. Germline assignment: CDR1 LNHNV and CDR2 YYDKDF (reference sequence). V was clipped by 0 bases and J by 3 bases, with 11 bases between them. This chain's CDR3 is CATSRDWGGANEKLFF. CDR3 DNA sequence: TGTGCCACCAGCAGAGACTGGGGGGGGGCTAATGAAAAACTGTTTTTT.

The chain recombines TRBV4-3 with TRBJ1-2; possible D gene TRBD1, 5 bases. This CDR3 contains 14 residues. With 1 base removed from V and 8 bases from J, the gap between germline ends came to 14 bases. Germline loops: CDR1 LGHNA, CDR2 YSLEER. Here the CDR3 DNA reads TGCGCCAGCAGCCAAGTAATCGCAGGGCGAGGCTACACCTTC. Residues: CASSQVIAGRGYTF.

This clone was observed a handful of times. The chain combines TRBV4-3 with TRBJ1-4, with D uncertain. The CDR3 totals 14 residues. The V end was cut by 1 base, the J end by 4 bases, with 7 bases between. Looked up from germline, CDR1 is LGHNA and CDR2 is YSLEER. The CDR3, as DNA: TGCGCCAGCAGCCAAGGGGAGGTTAATGAAAAACTGTTTTTT. It specifies CASSQGEVNEKLFF.

This clone was observed once. The chain uses TRBV9 and TRBJ1-1; unclear D gene. CDR1 is SGDLS and CDR2 is YYNGEE in the germline V gene. This CDR3 contains 15 residues. Trimming cost V 0 bases and J 0 bases, with 9 bases left between them. The CDR3 here is CASSVGPGMNTEAFF. CDR3 bases: TGTGCCAGCAGCGTAGGTCCGGGTATGAACACTGAAGCTTTCTTT.

The DNA of the CDR3 is TGTGCCAGCAGCCATCCCACAGGGGGACAAGCCTTGAGTGGAAACACCATATATTTT. It translates to CASSHPTGGQALSGNTIYF. The chain joins TRBV14 to TRBJ1-3, with 8 bases identical to TRBD1. The J segment lost 3 bases and the V segment lost 3 bases, leaving 16 bases of the junction unmatched. The CDR3 consists of 19 residues. Germline CDR1 is SGHDN and CDR2 is FVKESK.

This rearrangement joins TRBV6-5 to TRBJ1-2; D remains ambiguous. This CDR3 has 13 amino acids. V lost 2 bases to trimming and J lost 4 bases, with 8 bases between them. The V gene's germline CDR1 is MNHEY and CDR2 SVGAGI. The CDR3 is CASSYGQFYGYTF. The CDR3 nucleotides read TGTGCCAGCAGTTACGGGCAGTTCTATGGCTACACCTTC.

The chain employs TRBV10-3 and TRBJ1-2; D is possibly TRBD1 (6 bases). The CDR3 is 15 residues long. CDR1 is ENHRY, CDR2 SYGVKD, per germline. Trimming stripped 2 bases from V and 4 bases from J, with 14 bases between. CDR3 DNA sequence: TGTGCCATCAGTGAGACCTCAACAGGGAGCTATGGCTACACCTTC. Translated, it gives CAISETSTGSYGYTF.

This clone occurred once. The chain joins TRBV9 to TRBJ1-4, with 8 bases matching TRBD1. Germline V gene data show CDR1 as SGDLS and CDR2 as YYNGEE. The CDR3 extends over 15 amino acids. V was pared by 6 bases and J by 2 bases, with 6 bases of the junction left unmatched. CDR3 nucleotides: TGTGCCAGCACCCCCACAGGGGGGACTAATGAAAAACTGTTTTTT. Translation gives CASTPTGGTNEKLFF.

The chain has TRBV7-2 and TRBJ2-3; 8 bases are shared with TRBD1. Unmatched junction bases numbered 11, after V lost 9 bases and J lost 3 bases. The CDR3 covers 15 residues. Per the germline V gene, CDR1 is SGHTA and CDR2 is FQGNSA. The CDR3 sequence: CASSAGTGGTDTQYF. The DNA for the CDR3 is TGTGCCAGTTCCGCCGGAACAGGGGGAACAGATACGCAGTATTTT.

The gene calls are TRBV2 and TRBJ2-7; D remains ambiguous. The CDR3 totals 14 residues. With 6 bases removed from V and 5 bases from J, the gap between germline ends came to 17 bases. CDR1 is SNHLY, CDR2 FYNNEI, per germline. The CDR3 loop is CASSPGRHRNEQYF. In nucleotides, the CDR3 is TGTGCCAGCAGCCCCGGCAGACATAGGAACGAGCAGTACTTC.

This clone was seen a single time. The chain uses TRBV4-2 and TRBJ2-7; 8 nucleotides match TRBD1. CDR3 length: 16 residues. The ends lost 0 bases at V and 3 bases at J; junction bases unmatched: 7. Germline V lookup: CDR1 LGHNA, CDR2 YNFKEQ. DNA for the CDR3: TGTGCCAGCAGCCAAGAGACAGGGGATTATTTCTACGAGCAGTACTTC. Translating it yields CASSQETGDYFYEQYF.

This chain connects TRBV9 to TRBJ1-3; weak D call: TRBD1 (6 bases). The CDR3 loop spans 17 amino acids. Trimming removed 1 base at V and 4 bases at J, with 18 bases between. Germline values: CDR1 SGDLS, CDR2 YYNGEE. The CDR3 nucleotides read TGTGCCAGCAGCGTATCCCCTCCCGGGACATTCGGAAACACCATATATTTT. Translation: CASSVSPPGTFGNTIYF.

The genes are TRBV5-1 and TRBJ2-7, with 9 nucleotides matching TRBD1. This CDR3 has 16 amino acids. Germline V gene sequence: CDR1 SGHRS, CDR2 YFSETQ. V was pared by 2 bases and J by 6 bases, with 12 bases of the junction left unmatched. In nucleotides, the CDR3 is TGCGCCAGCAGCTTCGGGTCCCGGACAGGGGAAGGCGAGCAGTACTTC. Encoded protein: CASSFGSRTGEGEQYF.

The rearrangement uses TRBV6-4 and TRBJ2-3; 10 bases are shared with TRBD2. Germline loops: CDR1 MRHNA, CDR2 SNTAGT. The CDR3 extends over 16 amino acids. V shed 2 bases and J 4 bases; nucleotides not matched to a gene: 6. The CDR3 DNA is TGTGCCAGCAGTGACAAGGTAGCGGGGGGATCAGATACGCAGTATTTT. The encoded protein is CASSDKVAGGSDTQYF.

A word on this clone: This CDR3 is also generated by other DNA sequences in the sample. This chain links TRBV2 with TRBJ1-1; 8 nucleotides agree with TRBD1. The V and J ends lost 6 bases and 5 bases, in that order; junction bases with no gene match: 17. The CDR3 is made up of 17 amino acids. Germline CDR1 SNHLY, CDR2 FYNNEI. CDR3 bases: TGTGCCAGCAGCGACCCAAACAGGGGGGGGAGCGGTACTGAAGCTTTCTTT. Translating gives CASSDPNRGGSGTEAFF.

The J gene is TRBJ2-2, the V gene TRBV5-1; possibly TRBD2 for D (6 bases). V lost 2 bases and J lost 7, with 12 bases in between. The CDR3 spans 14 residues. Germline CDR1 SGHRS, CDR2 YFSETQ. The CDR3 nucleotides are TGCGCCAGCAGCTTACGACTAGATCACGGGGAGCTGTTTTTT. Translated: CASSLRLDHGELFF.

The chain is built from TRBV2 and TRBJ1-2, with D possibly matching TRBD1 (5 bases). This CDR3 spans 12 amino acids. Germline CDR1 SNHLY, CDR2 FYNNEI. Trimming cost V 5 bases and J 5 bases, with 9 bases left between them. CDR3 bases: TGTGCCAGCAGTCCCAGGGTTTATGGCTACACCTTC. It encodes CASSPRVYGYTF.

Comment on this clone: This CDR3 is also generated by other DNA sequences in the sample. The chain recombines TRBV2 with TRBJ1-5; 8 bases map to TRBD1. The CDR3 runs to 16 residues. Per the germline V gene, CDR1 is SNHLY and CDR2 is FYNNEI. J gave up 9 bases and V 1 base, and 11 bases lay outside the gene matches. The CDR3 sequence is CASSEVTYRGSWPQHF. The CDR3 DNA is TGTGCCAGCAGTGAAGTCACTTACAGGGGGAGCTGGCCCCAGCATTTT.